The present T cell receptor beta chain was sequenced within a study of OX40 agonist ivuxolimab in advanced cancers. The table came from immunoSEQ multiplex PCR; TCRdb's copy has only in-frame clones and leaves some out. This table holds around 71,000 clones, around 87% found once. In germline, CDR1 is MGHDK, CDR2 SYGVNS. Deletions cut 2 bases from V and 4 bases from J, with 14 bases between. CDR3 length: 15 amino acids. The receptor was isolated from an adult with an advanced solid tumor such as melanoma, head and neck, liver or kidney cancer. The sample was CD4+ or CD8+ T cells sorted from blood, taken in a trial of the OX40 agonist ivuxolimab. The chain joins TRBV25-1 to TRBJ1-1; a possible D gene is TRBD1 (5 bases). The CDR3 sequence: CASSEGQGSGTEAFF. DNA of the CDR3: TGTGCCAGCAGTGAAGGGCAGGGTTCGGGCACTGAAGCTTTCTTT.